These 7 T cell receptor beta chains were all obtained from the same sample, sequenced in a study of shared clonotypes between healthy human individuals. Terminally differentiated effector memory CD45RA+ cells were excluded by CCR7 positive selection of CD45RO-negative cells. TCRdb's copy holds only in-frame clones and misses some; the assay was immunoSEQ multiplex PCR. The table records around 1.9 million clones, around 95% of them present only once. The specimen sequenced was naive CD8+ T cells from PBMCs. The source of these receptors is a man between 18 and 35 years old in good health. Some clones in this sample may be carry-over from other donors' samples.

This clone was recorded only once. The rearrangement links TRBV27 to TRBJ2-1, with D unresolved. V gave up 6 bases and J gave up 8 bases, with 14 bases separating them. CDR3 length equals 13 residues. Germline CDR1 reads MNHEY; CDR2 reads SMNVEV (reference sequence). CDR3 nucleotides: TGTGCCAGCAGCCCAAACCGGGCCCATGAGCAGTTCTTC. This translates into CASSPNRAHEQFF.

The genes are TRBV27 and TRBJ2-7; 7 bases line up with TRBD1. The CDR3 is made up of 14 amino acids. The trim removed 2 bases at V and 3 bases at J, leaving 4 bases unmatched. CDR1 is MNHEY, CDR2 SMNVEV, per germline (reference sequence). The CDR3 protein is CASSLKGQFYEQYF. CDR3 in DNA: TGTGCCAGCAGTTTAAAGGGACAGTTCTACGAGCAGTACTTC.

The V and J genes are TRBV7-3 and TRBJ2-5; D ambiguous. The CDR3 extends over 13 amino acids. V lost 8 bases and J 5 bases, leaving 15 bases between the germline ends. Germline loops: CDR1 SGHTA, CDR2 FQGTGA. The CDR3 here is CASPERVSETQYF. In nucleotides, the CDR3 is TGTGCCAGCCCGGAAAGGGTCTCGGAGACCCAGTACTTC.

The rearrangement uses TRBV28 and TRBJ2-6, with D possibly being TRBD1 or TRBD2 (5 bases each). This CDR3 contains 17 residues. CDR1 and CDR2 from the germline V gene are MDHEN and SYDVKM. V was clipped by 8 bases and J by 1 base, with 18 bases between them. The DNA of the CDR3 is TGTGCCAGCGCACCCGGGGCAGGTATTTCTGGGGCCAACGTCCTGACTTTC. Amino acids: CASAPGAGISGANVLTF.

The rearrangement uses TRBV2 and TRBJ2-5, with TRBD2 identical over 7 bases. The junction had 8 bases not matched to a gene; V was cut back by 8 bases and J by 2 bases. Looked up from germline, CDR1 is SNHLY and CDR2 is FYNNEI. The length of the CDR3 is 14 residues. The CDR3 sequence is CASLGGRVQETQYF. The CDR3 DNA is TGTGCCAGCCTGGGGGGGAGGGTACAAGAGACCCAGTACTTC.

This clone was picked up one time. The chain recombines TRBV9 with TRBJ2-7, with D possibly TRBD1 on 7 matching bases. The V gene's germline CDR1 is SGDLS and CDR2 YYNGEE. The V and J ends lost 3 bases and 4 bases respectively, with 17 bases between them. The CDR3 contains 15 residues. The CDR3 protein is CASSAGGDRIYEQYF. For the CDR3, the DNA is TGTGCCAGCAGCGCCGGCGGGGACAGAATATACGAGCAGTACTTC.

This sequence joins TRBV30 and TRBJ2-3, with D possibly called TRBD1 or TRBD2 (5 bases each). The CDR3 loop spans 14 amino acids. Germline CDR1 is GTSNPN and CDR2 is SVGIG (reference sequence). The V gene lost 3 bases and the J gene lost 1 base, with 11 bases spanning the gap. Here the CDR3 reads CAWSLGRRTDTQYF. The CDR3 nucleotides read TGTGCCTGGAGCCTGGGACGGCGCACAGATACGCAGTATTTT. The whole variable domain, remainder taken from reference TRBV30 and TRBJ2-3, is SQTIHQWPATLVQPVGSPLSLECTVEGTSNPNLYWYRQAAGRGLQLLFYSVGIGQISSEVPQNLSASRPQDRQFILSSKKLLLSDSGFYLCAWSLGRRTDTQYFGPGTRLTVL.